This T cell receptor beta chain originates from a study of blood T cell repertoires in COVID-19 (TCRdb year 2020). General notes on the study: Collaborator samples came from the United States, Italy and Spain and covered acute and convalescent phases of COVID-19. Subjects who had been exposed to COVID-19, were actively infected with it, or had recovered from it provided the deeply sampled blood TCRbeta repertoires that made up the dataset. Where HLA class I and class II types were available, the types were taken from metadata supplied by the sample provider, not from assay-based typing. A de-identified subject ID, COVID-19 status, age in years and sex were almost always included in the sample metadata. The repertoires were released in a freely available public database meant as a resource for research on the immune response to SARS-CoV-2. The material from the prospective study consisted of cDNA or gDNA derived from T cells, B-cell-depleted T cells, or PBMCs. Samples came from the ongoing ImmuneRACE study (first 160 participants) plus 1,254 subjects from 6 global collaborators.

The full study reports these points: The quantity of clinical and demographic metadata differed by source and by participant and was supplied without curation.

Of note for this clone: Its recognized antigen is unknown. Per-base quality was not reported, and no clone a single base away is much larger than it.

Collaborating institutions collected whole blood in K2EDTA tubes following their own protocols. For TCRbeta analysis, collaborators shipped samples as frozen whole blood, isolated PBMCs, or DNA extracted from either of those sample types. TCRbeta CDR3 regions were amplified from genomic DNA by means of the immunoSEQ Assay, a bias-controlled multiplex PCR. The authors' pipeline ran thus. The number of nucleated cells in each sample was estimated from the amplification of reference gene primers within the assay. To quantify the absolute abundance of each unique TCRbeta CDR3 rearrangement, sequence reads were collapsed and filtered. For each sample, productive Simpson clonality was calculated by taking the square root of Simpson's diversity index across productive rearrangements. The source is immuneACCESS, and TCRdb retained only in-frame sequences with V and J called. Part of the clones is not carried over; for the studies checked, unresolved V genes explain less than half of this, and the remainder is unexplained. V, J and clone size derive from that table, while D and trimming were established from the DNA sequence. The sample yields tens of thousands of clones; approximately 79% were counted once. The top ten clonotypes cover 9% to 15% of the sample.

Trimming removed 2 bases from V and 1 base from J, leaving 11 bases between the germline ends. The germline V gene supplies CDR1 MNHEY and CDR2 SVGEGT. Taken from cysteine to phenylalanine, the CDR3 has 15 residues. CDR3 DNA is the only sequence kept; it has 45 bases, read in frame from the first base. Material for sequencing was peripheral blood. The TCR sequence derives from a human donor in a cohort sampled during active COVID-19. The receptor chain draws on TRBV6-2 or TRBV6-3 and TRBJ2-5; the D segment cannot be called with confidence. In nucleotides, the sequence is TGTGCCAGCAGTTACCCGACTGGTACCCAAGAGACCCAGTACTTC. This yields the protein CASSYPTGTQETQYF.